These 25 T cell receptor beta chains share one sample of origin, sequenced in a study of CD8 T cells in ankylosing spondylitis. TCRdb used MiXCR to reprocess the 5' RACE reads, holding one entry per CDR3 protein. The sample consists of 200,000 to 250,000 distinct CDR3 sequences, roughly a tenth of them appearing once. Specimen: blood, either unsorted or a sorted T cell fraction (not recorded which). These receptors all come from a male donor with ankylosing spondylitis or in good health (not recorded which).

This clonotype has ten or more counts. The genes are TRBV29-1 and TRBJ2-7; 7 nucleotides line up with TRBD1. V was clipped by 4 bases and J by 4 bases; unmatched bases: 4. CDR3 length: 12 residues. Germline values: CDR1 SQVTM, CDR2 ANQGSEA. The CDR3 here is CSVGQGTYEQYF. Written as DNA, the CDR3 is TGCAGCGTTGGACAGGGTACTTACGAGCAGTACTTC.

This chain connects TRBV7-6 to TRBJ2-5; D is possibly TRBD1 or TRBD2 (5 bases each). CDR1 is SGHVS and CDR2 is FNYEAQ in the germline V gene. The CDR3 totals 14 residues. Trimming left V 4 bases short and J 0 bases short, with 9 bases between. CDR3 sequence: CASSYGTHQETQYF. CDR3 nucleotides: TGTGCCAGCAGCTATGGGACGCACCAAGAGACCCAGTACTTC.

This chain connects TRBV7-2 to TRBJ2-3; 9 bases are shared with TRBD2. The CDR3 has 16 residues. Germline V gene sequence: CDR1 SGHTA, CDR2 FQGNSA. Germline trimming cut 2 bases from V and 3 bases from J; bases unmatched to any gene: 6. CDR3 residues: CASSLFSGGNTDTQYF. In DNA, the CDR3 is TGTGCCAGCAGCTTATTCAGCGGGGGGAATACAGATACGCAGTATTTT.

In this sample, this clonotype turned up many times. This rearrangement joins TRBV7-2 to TRBJ2-1; TRBD2 is a possible D gene (6 bases). Germline loops: CDR1 SGHTA, CDR2 FQGNSA. The CDR3 is 13 amino acids. Trimming took off 1 base at V and 7 bases at J, with 8 bases between the two ends. In nucleotides, the CDR3 is TGTGCCAGCAGCTTAGGGCTAGCGAATGAGCAGTTCTTC. This translates into CASSLGLANEQFF.

The chain joins TRBV7-3 to TRBJ2-2; TRBD2 agrees at 9 bases. The CDR3 sequence is 17 residues long. Trimming removed 2 bases from V and 3 bases from J; junction bases left unmatched: 7. Germline lookup yields CDR1 SGHTA and CDR2 FQGTGA. CDR3 in amino acids: CASSLWAGGPDTGELFF. CDR3 sequence (DNA): TGTGCCAGCAGCTTATGGGCGGGGGGGCCAGACACCGGGGAGCTGTTTTTT.

In its sample, this clonotype was seen many times. Germline and junction disagree at one end, which may indicate a read error. V is TRBV28 and J is TRBJ1-2; D gene uncertain. The V gene's germline CDR1 is MDHEN and CDR2 SYDVKM. The CDR3 runs to 12 residues. The CDR3 region has the DNA TGTGCCAGCAGTTACCCGGGCAGCCAACTAGTGTTC. Translation: CASSYPGSQLVF.

The table lists this clonotype with many counts. The V call is TRBV12-3 or TRBV12-4, the J call TRBJ2-3, with D tentatively TRBD1 or TRBD2 (5 bases each). Between the trimmed V and J ends, which lost 6 bases and 5 bases, there was a span of 15 bases. This CDR3 comprises 14 residues. The CDR3 here is CASRIGGGQDTQYF. CDR3 DNA sequence: TGTGCCAGCAGAATTGGGGGTGGTCAAGATACGCAGTATTTT.

The chain joins TRBV12-3 or TRBV12-4 to TRBJ2-5, with 8 positions matching TRBD2. This CDR3 region has 15 residues. Trimming cost V 3 bases and J 1 base; bases outside gene matches: 4. CDR3: CASSFRAGGQETQYF. The CDR3 bases are TGTGCCAGCAGTTTCCGGGCGGGGGGCCAAGAGACCCAGTACTTC.

This clonotype was picked up many times. The V and J genes are TRBV20-1 and TRBJ2-7; 8 nucleotides align to TRBD1. The V and J ends lost 5 bases and 2 bases, in that order; junction bases with no gene match: 2. Germline values: CDR1 DFQATT, CDR2 SNEGSKA (reference sequence). This CDR3 has 12 residues. DNA of the CDR3: TGCAGTGCTTCAGGGGGCGCCTACGAGCAGTACTTC. This codes for CSASGGAYEQYF.

The rearrangement joins TRBV20-1 to TRBJ2-2; 11 bases fit TRBD2. The CDR3 has 16 amino acids. V shed 5 bases, J shed 1 base, and the junction held 6 bases outside the gene matches. CDR1 and CDR2 from the germline V gene are DFQATT and SNEGSKA (reference sequence). CDR3 region: CSAPRSGGGNTGELFF. The CDR3 bases are TGCAGTGCTCCCCGTAGCGGGGGGGGGAACACCGGGGAGCTGTTTTTT.

V and J are TRBV3-1 and TRBJ2-3, with TRBD2 identical over 12 bases. The J segment lost 6 bases and the V segment lost 4 bases, leaving 5 bases of the junction unmatched. The germline gives CDR1 LGHDT, CDR2 YNNKEL (reference sequence). The CDR3 runs to 15 residues. CDR3 protein: CASSRRTSGEDTQYF. The CDR3 DNA follows: TGTGCCAGCAGCCGCAGGACTAGCGGGGAGGATACGCAGTATTTT.

The gene calls are TRBV7-2 and TRBJ1-4, with 9 bases matching TRBD1. The V gene end was trimmed by 1 base and the J gene end by 7 bases; junction bases not matched to a gene: 4. This CDR3 contains 15 residues. The germline gives CDR1 SGHTA, CDR2 FQGNSA. The CDR3 coding sequence is TGTGCCAGCAGCTTAGACGGACAGGGGAGTGAAAAACTGTTTTTT. Residues: CASSLDGQGSEKLFF. Together with reference TRBV7-2 and TRBJ1-4, the CDR3 gives the full variable domain: GAGVSQSPSNKVTEKGKDVELRCDPISGHTALYWYRQSLGQGLEFLIYFQGNSAPDKSGLPSDRFSAERTGGSVSTLTIQRTQQEDSAVYLCASSLDGQGSEKLFFGSGTQLSVL.

This clonotype was seen many times. The rearrangement links TRBV12-3 or TRBV12-4 to TRBJ2-2; TRBD2 matches at 9 bases. V dropped 3 bases and J dropped 8; count of bases not matched to a gene: 10. The CDR3 has 16 amino acids. The CDR3 DNA reads TGTGCCAGCAGTTTTGGGGGACTAGCTCATAAAGGGGAGCTGTTTTTT. This translates into CASSFGGLAHKGELFF.

This clonotype was counted many times. This sequence joins TRBV30 and TRBJ1-4, with D perhaps matching TRBD1 (5 bases). This CDR3 has 14 residues. Germline CDR1 GTSNPN, CDR2 SVGIG (reference sequence). Between the trimmed V and J ends, which lost 1 base and 5 bases, there was a span of 11 bases. The CDR3 DNA follows: TGTGCCTGGAGTGCACAGGAGACCAATGAAAAACTGTTTTTT. It encodes CAWSAQETNEKLFF.

The chain carries TRBV7-3 and TRBJ2-6, with unresolved D. The V gene's germline CDR1 is SGHTA and CDR2 FQGTGA. The CDR3 totals 16 residues. With 2 bases removed from V and 3 bases from J, the gap between germline ends came to 11 bases. Written as DNA, the CDR3 is TGTGCCAGCAGCTTACTGGCAGGCAGTGGGGCCAACGTCCTGACTTTC. This sequence encodes CASSLLAGSGANVLTF.

This clonotype showed up many times. The V gene is TRBV20-1, the J gene TRBJ2-1; a weak D match, TRBD2 (6 bases). Germline loops: CDR1 DFQATT, CDR2 SNEGSKA (reference sequence). This CDR3 contains 13 residues. Trimming stripped 5 bases from V and 5 bases from J, with 13 bases between. CDR3 sequence (DNA): TGCAGTGCTGAGAGGGTAGCGGACAATGAGCAGTTCTTC. Encoded protein: CSAERVADNEQFF.

This clonotype was detected many times. J is TRBJ1-2 and V is TRBV20-1; D is unclear. Trimming stripped 6 bases from V and 8 bases from J, with 13 bases between. Germline CDR1 DFQATT, CDR2 SNEGSKA (reference sequence). CDR3 length: 11 residues. This CDR3 is CSAERLGGYTF. Written as DNA, the CDR3 is TGCAGTGCGGAGCGGCTTGGGGGCTACACCTTC.

At least ten counts were recorded for this clonotype. V usage is TRBV5-1 and J usage is TRBJ2-5; D not resolved. V dropped 4 bases and J dropped 1 base, with 8 bases sitting between them. Germline V lookup: CDR1 SGHRS, CDR2 YFSETQ. This CDR3 is 13 amino acids long. CDR3 in amino acids: CASSKTFQETQYF. The CDR3 nucleotides are TGCGCCAGCAGCAAAACATTCCAAGAGACCCAGTACTTC.

There are many counts of this clonotype. The rearrangement joins TRBV5-5 to TRBJ2-7; 7 bases agree with TRBD1. This CDR3 has 15 amino acids. The V gene's germline CDR1 is SGHKS and CDR2 YYEKEE (reference sequence). The trim removed 0 bases at V and 0 bases at J, leaving 3 bases unmatched. CDR3 sequence reads: CASSLAGTASYEQYF. In DNA form, the CDR3 reads TGTGCCAGCAGCTTGGCCGGGACAGCCTCCTACGAGCAGTACTTC.

On this clonotype: A much larger clone is a single base away; this may be a read error. This sequence joins TRBV5-1 and TRBJ2-3, with D possibly being TRBD2 (6 bases). CDR1 and CDR2 from the germline V gene are SGHRS and YFSETQ. The CDR3 length is 14 residues. With 4 bases removed from V and 3 bases from J, the gap between germline ends came to 12 bases. CDR3 sequence: CASSNGLTTDTQYF. In nucleotides, the CDR3 is TGCGCCAGCAGCAATGGACTAACAACAGATACGCAGTATTTT.

This clonotype came up many times. The genes are TRBV25-1 and TRBJ1-1; 7 nucleotides align to TRBD1. V was clipped by 6 bases and J by 4 bases; unmatched bases: 8. Germline CDR1 MGHDK, CDR2 SYGVNS. This CDR3 contains 14 residues. CDR3 nucleotide sequence: TGTGCCAGCAGAGGAACCGGGACAGTCACTGAAGCTTTCTTT. It is translated as CASRGTGTVTEAFF.

In its sample, this clonotype was seen many times. The chain is built from TRBV20-1 and TRBJ2-3; tentatively, D is TRBD1 or TRBD2 (5 bases each). CDR3 size: 14 residues. Germline V gene lookup returns CDR1 DFQATT and CDR2 SNEGSKA (reference sequence). V was cut by 1 base and J by 3 bases, with 11 bases left in between. CDR3 residues: CSARGGAWTDTQYF. The CDR3 region has the DNA TGCAGTGCTAGAGGAGGGGCTTGGACAGATACGCAGTATTTT.

In its sample, this clonotype was seen a few times. The rearrangement joins TRBV6-1 to TRBJ1-5; weak D call: TRBD1 (6 bases). The ends were cut back, 4 bases at V and 2 bases at J, with 15 bases in the middle. The CDR3 loop spans 16 amino acids. Per the germline V gene, CDR1 is MNHNS and CDR2 is SASEGT. The CDR3 spells CASSGRGTLGNQPQHF. The CDR3 DNA reads TGTGCCAGCAGTGGTAGGGGGACACTCGGCAATCAGCCCCAGCATTTT.

The sample holds a few counts of this clonotype. The chain couples TRBV5-1 to TRBJ2-3, with 11 bases matching TRBD2. The CDR3 has 16 residues. The V segment lost 3 bases and the J segment 5 bases; nucleotides outside the gene matches: 8. Germline-derived CDR1 and CDR2 are SGHRS and YFSETQ. The CDR3 nucleotides are TGCGCCAGCAGCTCTCGACTAGCGGGGTATGGAGATACGCAGTATTTT. Its protein product is CASSSRLAGYGDTQYF.

The sample holds many counts of this clonotype. This sequence joins TRBV20-1 and TRBJ2-1; D gene uncertain. Trimming pared 3 bases from V and 4 bases from J, leaving 7 bases between. The CDR3 is made up of 12 amino acids. The germline V gene has CDR1 DFQATT and CDR2 SNEGSKA (reference sequence). The chain's CDR3 is CSARTEYNEQFF. Written as DNA, the CDR3 is TGCAGTGCTAGGACGGAATACAATGAGCAGTTCTTC.